This is a list of T cell receptor beta chains from one sample in a study of blood T cells in healthy people across ages. TCRdb redid the calling of the 5' RACE reads with MiXCR, one entry per CDR3 protein. The top ten hold approximately 7% of the sample, which has 1.2 million to 1.5 million distinct CDR3 sequences, approximately 60% seen once. Source material: blood. These receptors all stem from a man between 18 and 35 years old in good health. Each CDR3 is given with its conserved first and last residue. The D gene is left open where the match is weak. Clone size is shown for a subset of rows, as once, few, many or a class of expanded clone.

DNA: TGCGCCAGCAGCGGACAGGGGGCTAGGACAGATACGCAGTATTTT
CDR3: CASSGQGARTDTQYF
size: .
J: TRBJ2-3
V: TRBV10-2
D: TRBD1

DNA: TGTGCCATCAGTGTATCCTCGACCGGCAGTGAGCAGTTCTTC
CDR3: CAISVSSTGSEQFF
size: few
J: TRBJ2-1
V: TRBV10-3
D: .

DNA: TGCAGCGCCGGGACGAACCTCTATGGCTACACCTTC
CDR3: CSAGTNLYGYTF
size: few
J: TRBJ1-2
V: TRBV29-1
D: .

DNA: TGCAGCGTTTCCCGGAACCAAGAGACCCAGTACTTC
CDR3: CSVSRNQETQYF
size: .
J: TRBJ2-5
V: TRBV29-1
D: .

DNA: TGTGCCAGCAGCTTAACTTCCATTCTAGCGGGGGGGTTCGATGAGCAGTTCTTC
CDR3: CASSLTSILAGGFDEQFF
size: few
J: TRBJ2-1
V: TRBV7-2
D: TRBD2

DNA: TGCAGCGCCCCGGACAGCCACTACAATGAGCAGTTCTTC
CDR3: CSAPDSHYNEQFF
size: few
J: TRBJ2-1
V: TRBV29-1
D: .

DNA: TGTGCCAGCAGCTATGACAGGGATGTTCCCTACGAGCAGTACTTC
CDR3: CASSYDRDVPYEQYF
size: few
J: TRBJ2-7
V: TRBV7-9
D: TRBD1

DNA: TGTGCCAGCAGCTTAAGGACTAGCTCCTACGAGCAGTACTTC
CDR3: CASSLRTSSYEQYF
size: .
J: TRBJ2-7
V: TRBV7-2
D: TRBD2

DNA: TGTGCCAGCAGCTCCCGAGTGGGAGAACATGAGCAGTTCTTC
CDR3: CASSSRVGEHEQFF
size: few
J: TRBJ2-1
V: TRBV7-8
D: .

DNA: TGTGCCAGCAGCGTAGAAAATCAGCCCCAGCATTTT
CDR3: CASSVENQPQHF
size: .
J: TRBJ1-5
V: TRBV9
D: .

DNA: TGTGCCAGCATGGCCGTTTGGGGATCCTACGAGCAGTACTTC
CDR3: CASMAVWGSYEQYF
size: .
J: TRBJ2-7
V: TRBV12-3/TRBV12-4
D: .

DNA: TGTGCCAGCAGCCAACGGACCGGGCCCCGGGACTATGGCTACACCTTC
CDR3: CASSQRTGPRDYGYTF
size: .
J: TRBJ1-2
V: TRBV3-1
D: .

DNA: TGTGCCTCCCGGGGAAGCTGGGACTACGAGCAGTACTTC
CDR3: CASRGSWDYEQYF
size: .
J: TRBJ2-7
V: TRBV2
D: .

DNA: TGCGCCAGCAGCCAGAGGACATCCCGTAATGAAAAACTGTTTTTT
CDR3: CASSQRTSRNEKLFF
size: .
J: TRBJ1-4
V: TRBV5-1
D: .

DNA: TGCGCCAGCAGTGAGCGGGGACTCTCGCTAGATACGCAGTATTTT
CDR3: CASSERGLSLDTQYF
size: .
J: TRBJ2-3
V: TRBV10-1
D: .

DNA: TGCGCCAGCAGCCAAGACCTAGCGGGAGCTCCTCTATACGAGCAGTACTTC
CDR3: CASSQDLAGAPLYEQYF
size: .
J: TRBJ2-7
V: TRBV4-1
D: TRBD2

DNA: TGTGCCAGCAGTGATGAGGTCTACAATGAGCAGTTCTTC
CDR3: CASSDEVYNEQFF
size: once
J: TRBJ2-1
V: TRBV25-1
D: .

DNA: TGCGCCAGCAGATCGGACAGGGGGAGTTTCAATGAGCAGTTCTTC
CDR3: CASRSDRGSFNEQFF
size: .
J: TRBJ2-1
V: TRBV5-1
D: TRBD1

DNA: TGTGCCAGCAGTGGCTGGGACAGCGACAGCTACGAGCAGTACTTC
CDR3: CASSGWDSDSYEQYF
size: few
J: TRBJ2-7
V: TRBV6-2/TRBV6-3
D: TRBD1

DNA: TGTGCCAGCAGCTCGTCTAGGGGCAAAAACATTCAGTACTTC
CDR3: CASSSSRGKNIQYF
size: few
J: TRBJ2-4
V: TRBV7-9
D: .

DNA: TGTGCCAGCAGCCAAGAAGCTTTCAATGAGCAGTTCTTC
CDR3: CASSQEAFNEQFF
size: .
J: TRBJ2-1
V: TRBV4-2
D: .

DNA: TGCGCCAGCAGCCACACCGACAGTGGAACGTATGGCTACACCTTC
CDR3: CASSHTDSGTYGYTF
size: .
J: TRBJ1-2
V: TRBV4-1
D: .

DNA: TGTGCCAGCAGAAAACCGGGACTCGCCCAAGAGACCCAGTACTTC
CDR3: CASRKPGLAQETQYF
size: .
J: TRBJ2-5
V: TRBV6-2/TRBV6-3
D: .

DNA: TGCGCCAGCAGCGAGATCGGAGCCAAAAACATTCAGTACTTC
CDR3: CASSEIGAKNIQYF
size: .
J: TRBJ2-4
V: TRBV5-1
D: .

DNA: TGTGCCAGCAGCTTAACCCATATGACTAGATCGGAGTTGAGCTACAATGAGCAGTTCTTC
CDR3: CASSLTHMTRSELSYNEQFF
size: .
J: TRBJ2-1
V: TRBV7-9
D: .

DNA: TGCAGTGCTAGAGATGGGGGGCAGAGAGAAAAACTGTTTTTT
CDR3: CSARDGGQREKLFF
size: .
J: TRBJ1-4
V: TRBV20-1
D: .

DNA: TGCGCCAGCAGCCTGCGGGCACTAGCTTACGAGCAGTACTTC
CDR3: CASSLRALAYEQYF
size: few
J: TRBJ2-7
V: TRBV4-1
D: .

DNA: TGCAGCGTTGAAGATGGGGGACACGATGAAAAACTGTTTTTT
CDR3: CSVEDGGHDEKLFF
size: .
J: TRBJ1-4
V: TRBV29-1
D: .

DNA: TGCAGCGTTAACGGAATGGACCGGGAGGATGGCTACACCTTC
CDR3: CSVNGMDREDGYTF
size: .
J: TRBJ1-2
V: TRBV29-1
D: .

DNA: TGTGCCAGCAGACCGCGTGCAACTAATGAAAAACTGTTTTTT
CDR3: CASRPRATNEKLFF
size: .
J: TRBJ1-4
V: TRBV6-6
D: .

DNA: TGCGCCAGCAGCCCGGTTACGGGTGAAACTGAAGCTTTCTTT
CDR3: CASSPVTGETEAFF
size: .
J: TRBJ1-1
V: TRBV5-1
D: .

DNA: TGCGCCAGCAGCTTCGGACAGGGGGCGAGTGAGCAGTTCTTC
CDR3: CASSFGQGASEQFF
size: .
J: TRBJ2-1
V: TRBV5-1
D: TRBD1

DNA: TGCGCCAGCAGTGACCAAGACAGAATACTAGCCAAAAACATTCAGTACTTC
CDR3: CASSDQDRILAKNIQYF
size: few
J: TRBJ2-4
V: TRBV10-2
D: .

DNA: TGTGCCAGCAGCCACCCGTCAGCGGGAACCGAAGAGACCCAGTACTTC
CDR3: CASSHPSAGTEETQYF
size: once
J: TRBJ2-5
V: TRBV3-1
D: TRBD2

DNA: TGTGCCAGCAGCTTAAGGACAGGGGGCGTCTACGAGCAGTACTTC
CDR3: CASSLRTGGVYEQYF
size: .
J: TRBJ2-7
V: TRBV7-8
D: TRBD1

DNA: TGTGCCAGCAGTGATCGGGGTTTGCCCTACGAGCAGTACTTC
CDR3: CASSDRGLPYEQYF
size: .
J: TRBJ2-7
V: TRBV2
D: .

DNA: TGTGCCAGCAGCGGGGGGACAGGAGGTACCAGCTCCTACGAGCAGTACTTC
CDR3: CASSGGTGGTSSYEQYF
size: .
J: TRBJ2-7
V: TRBV9
D: TRBD1

DNA: TGCAGTGCCTTCCCGGACAGTGGAAACCTGAACACTGAAGCTTTCTTT
CDR3: CSAFPDSGNLNTEAFF
size: .
J: TRBJ1-1
V: TRBV20-1
D: .

DNA: TGCGCCAGCAGCCAAGACAGCCTACAGGCTACAGATACGCAGTATTTT
CDR3: CASSQDSLQATDTQYF
size: few
J: TRBJ2-3
V: TRBV4-3
D: .

DNA: TGTGCCAGCAGCTTAGGACAGTTCCAAGAGACCCAGTACTTC
CDR3: CASSLGQFQETQYF
size: .
J: TRBJ2-5
V: TRBV7-8
D: .

DNA: TGCAGTGCTAGAGAACCGAAGACGCCATCCTACGAGCAGTACTTC
CDR3: CSAREPKTPSYEQYF
size: .
J: TRBJ2-7
V: TRBV20-1
D: .